The 15 T cell receptor beta chains given below trace back to one sample, sequenced in a study of human T cells and chemical hapten exposure. TCRdb reprocessed the RACE reads via MiXCR and lists one record per CDR3 protein. This table holds about 380,000 distinct CDR3 sequences, around 5.5% found once. Time point of the sample: pre-sensitization, week 0. Treatment meaning: therapeutic diphenylcyclopropenone sensitization with weekly scalp DPC. The sample here was whole blood, taken in connection with sensitization to the hapten diphenylcyclopropenone (DPC). The receptors stem from a woman in her forties or fifties with alopecia areata. Some clones in this sample may be carry-over from other donors' samples.

This chain links TRBV24-1 with TRBJ1-1; no reliable D call. The CDR3 spans 11 residues. Per the germline V gene, CDR1 is KGHDR and CDR2 is SFDVKD. With 0 bases removed from V and 7 bases from J, the gap between germline ends came to 2 bases. The CDR3 is CATSDLIEAFF. The CDR3 DNA is TGTGCCACCAGTGATTTGATTGAAGCTTTCTTT.

This clonotype was seen a few times. This chain connects TRBV7-6 to TRBJ2-3, with TRBD2 matching 9 bases. CDR3 length: 16 amino acids. V shed 3 bases and J 2 bases; nucleotides not matched to a gene: 6. Per germline, CDR1 SGHVS and CDR2 FNYEAQ. The CDR3, as DNA: TGTGCCAGCAGCTTTATTAGCGGGAGTAACACAGATACGCAGTATTTT. Encoded protein: CASSFISGSNTDTQYF.

This clonotype was counted many times. This sequence joins TRBV15 and TRBJ1-1, with D tentatively TRBD1 (5 bases). This CDR3 comprises 12 residues. V was clipped by 5 bases and J by 6 bases, with 10 bases between them. CDR1 is LNHNV, CDR2 YYDKDF, per germline (reference sequence). The DNA of the CDR3 is TGTGCCACCAGCGCTACGGGGGCTGAAGCTTTCTTT. This translates into CATSATGAEAFF.

This clonotype occurred many times. This chain links TRBV28 with TRBJ2-7, with a weak D call TRBD2 (5 bases). V was clipped by 6 bases and J by 5 bases, with 11 bases between them. CDR1 MDHEN and CDR2 SYDVKM come from the germline V gene. This CDR3 is 12 amino acids long. The CDR3 bases are TGTGCCAGCAGCCAGTCGGGGAACGAGCAGTACTTC. This gives the protein CASSQSGNEQYF.

The chain joins TRBV6-5 to TRBJ2-3; D might be TRBD1 (6 bases). Germline V gives CDR1 MNHEY, CDR2 SVGAGI. V gave up 0 bases and J gave up 11 bases, with 15 bases separating them. The CDR3 length is 14 residues. The CDR3 protein is CASSYSRVQGLQYF. CDR3 nucleotides: TGTGCCAGCAGTTACTCGAGGGTACAGGGATTGCAGTATTTT.

The chain is built from TRBV10-3 and TRBJ1-5; D remains ambiguous. Trimming cost V 4 bases and J 0 bases, with 4 bases left between them. The CDR3 totals 13 residues. Germline CDR1 is ENHRY and CDR2 is SYGVKD. CDR3 DNA sequence: TGTGCCATCAGTGGAAATAGCAATCAGCCCCAGCATTTT. Its protein product is CAISGNSNQPQHF.

This clonotype was seen at least ten times. The rearrangement joins TRBV27 to TRBJ2-1, with D perhaps matching TRBD1 or TRBD2 (5 bases each). Germline lookup yields CDR1 MNHEY and CDR2 SMNVEV (reference sequence). Trimming stripped 8 bases from V and 5 bases from J, with 10 bases between. This CDR3 spans 12 amino acids. The CDR3 reads CASGGPDNEQFF. The CDR3 nucleotides are TGTGCCAGCGGGGGACCTGACAATGAGCAGTTCTTC.

This clonotype was observed at least ten times. This chain connects TRBV11-3 to TRBJ2-7, with a weak D call TRBD2 (6 bases). The CDR3 length is 15 residues. Deletions cut 2 bases from V and 4 bases from J, with 15 bases between. Germline values: CDR1 SGHNT, CDR2 YENEEA. The chain's CDR3 is CASSLSPGVSYEQYF. The CDR3 DNA follows: TGTGCCAGCAGCTTATCACCGGGAGTCAGTTACGAGCAGTACTTC.

The table lists this clonotype with many counts. V gene TRBV30 combines with J gene TRBJ1-1; no reliable D call. Trimming took off 3 bases at V and 4 bases at J, with 12 bases between the two ends. CDR1 GTSNPN and CDR2 SVGIG come from the germline V gene (reference sequence). The CDR3 sequence is 13 residues long. For the CDR3, the DNA is TGTGCCTGGAGCGAAGGACTGGTCACTGAAGCTTTCTTT. Its protein is CAWSEGLVTEAFF.

This clonotype was counted ten times or more. The J gene is TRBJ1-2, the V gene TRBV29-1; D is unclear. The CDR3 is made up of 14 amino acids. Germline loops: CDR1 SQVTM, CDR2 ANQGSEA. Trimming took 0 bases from V and 2 from J, leaving 10 bases between them. The CDR3 coding sequence is TGCAGCGTTGAAGATCGCGCAGCAAACTATGGCTACACCTTC. Protein: CSVEDRAANYGYTF.

This clonotype was seen many times. This chain links TRBV29-1 with TRBJ2-3; D remains ambiguous. The CDR3 runs 15 residues. The V and J ends lost 0 bases and 3 bases respectively, with 13 bases between them. Germline V lookup: CDR1 SQVTM, CDR2 ANQGSEA. CDR3 region: CSVEEQQFSTDTQYF. The CDR3, as DNA: TGCAGCGTTGAAGAACAACAATTTAGTACAGATACGCAGTATTTT.

The chain links TRBV24-1 to TRBJ1-2; maybe TRBD1 (5 bases). Looked up from germline, CDR1 is KGHDR and CDR2 is SFDVKD. The CDR3 is 20 residues long. V lost 8 bases and J 4 bases, leaving 34 bases between the germline ends. CDR3 sequence (DNA): TGTGCCACCATTGACCCCCAACTCCCGGGCAGGGTGGTCGGTGCCTATGGCTACACCTTC. Protein sequence: CATIDPQLPGRVVGAYGYTF.

This clonotype occurred many times. The rearrangement links TRBV6-6 to TRBJ2-5, with a tentative D call TRBD1 (6 bases). V lost 6 bases, J lost 4 bases, and 18 bases lay in between. Germline CDR1 reads MNHNY; CDR2 reads SVGAGI (reference sequence). The CDR3 length is 15 residues. The CDR3 DNA sequence: TGTGCCAGCAGCAACCGGGACATAATCGGAGAGACCCAGTACTTC. Protein product: CASSNRDIIGETQYF.

This sequence joins TRBV5-5 and TRBJ2-7; D assignment may be TRBD1 or TRBD2 (5 bases each). Germline V gives CDR1 SGHKS, CDR2 YYEKEE (reference sequence). The CDR3 sequence is 13 residues long. Between the trimmed V and J ends, which lost 3 bases and 3 bases, there was a span of 10 bases. The DNA for the CDR3 is TGTGCCAGCAGCTCGGGACCTATCTACGAGCAGTACTTC. Amino acid sequence: CASSSGPIYEQYF.

This clonotype was detected many times. This chain joins TRBV3-1 and TRBJ1-1; perhaps TRBD1 as D (5 bases). The CDR3 is 14 amino acids. CDR1 is LGHDT, CDR2 YNNKEL, per germline (reference sequence). Deletions cut 4 bases from V and 6 bases from J, with 15 bases between. The CDR3 bases are TGTGCCAGCAGCCCGAGGGGTATTAGGGCTGAAGCTTTCTTT. Residues: CASSPRGIRAEAFF.